This T cell receptor beta chain was retrieved from a study of CXCR3-negative and CXCR3-positive naive CD8 T cells. CD8+ T cell subsets were each sorted in triplicate, a few hundred thousand cells apiece. With UMI labels, 5' RACE was used to prepare the TRB cDNA libraries. After re-calling the 5' RACE reads, TCRdb lists one entry per CDR3 protein, DNA absent. The specimen's table records over 100,000 distinct CDR3 sequences. Study-level findings and limits: Naive cells positive for CXCR3 carried more hydrophobic TRB CDR3s than CXCR3-negative ones. Whereas both naive subsets had comparably high diversity, memory CD8+ cells had much lower diversity. No difference in surface CD5 was seen between naive subsets, and TCR strength was inferred from TRB CDR3 properties.

Germline values: CDR1 SGHNT, CDR2 YENEEA. This CDR3 contains 15 residues. Remarks on this clonotype: No antigen is known for it.

The J gene is TRBJ2-2, the V gene TRBV11-3; TCRdb picks TRBD1, but there is no DNA to check that call. Sample: naive CXCR3+ CD8+ T cells from blood. Stated subset: CD45RO-CCR7+CD27+CD95- naive CD8+ T cells expressing CXCR3 (TNR3+). This TCR derives from a human donor in good health. Some clones in this sample may be carry-over from other donors' samples. The CDR3 spells CASSEGERNTGELFF. Full variable domain (remainder filled in from reference TRBV11-3 and TRBJ2-2): EAGVVQSPRYKIIEKKQPVAFWCNPISGHNTLYWYLQNLGQGPELLIRYENEEAVDDSQLPKDRFSAERLKGVDSTLKIQPAELGDSAVYLCASSEGERNTGELFFGEGSRLTVL.